Shown below are 4 T cell receptor beta chains from a single sample sequenced in a study of T cell responses to AZD1222 COVID-19 vaccine (dated by TCRdb to about 2021). Library method: the immunoSEQ multiplex PCR assay. In its TCRdb copy, this immuneACCESS table keeps in-frame sequences only and misses some clones. Where compared with another copy, unresolved V genes explain less than half of these, and the others have no known cause. This sample holds about 140,000 clones; 91% were observed only once. Roughly 7.5% of the sample is taken by the ten largest. The sample's time point label, decoded: about 28 days (+/-7) after the second vaccine dose. The meaning of the sample's treatment or condition label: meningococcal conjugate vaccine given as trial control. The specimen was peripheral blood, collected 28 days after the second dose of the MenACWY control vaccine. The source of these receptors is an adult who received the MenACWY meningococcal vaccine as a control.

The V gene is TRBV18, the J gene TRBJ2-5, with D tentatively TRBD2 (6 bases). CDR1 and CDR2 from the germline V gene are KGHSH and LQKENI. The CDR3 covers 13 residues. V lost 3 bases and J lost 5, with 10 bases in between. This chain's CDR3 is CASSPPGAETQYF. The DNA for the CDR3 is TGTGCCAGCTCACCCCCGGGAGCTGAGACCCAGTACTTC.

The genes are TRBV4-3 and TRBJ2-7; 7 nucleotides line up with TRBD1. The CDR3 has 16 amino acids. J gave up 1 base and V 2 bases, and 8 bases lay outside the gene matches. Looked up from germline, CDR1 is LGHNA and CDR2 is YSLEER. The CDR3 is CASSQFATGRSYEQYF. The DNA for the CDR3 is TGCGCCAGCAGCCAATTTGCGACAGGGAGATCCTACGAGCAGTACTTC.

The J gene is TRBJ2-1, the V gene TRBV6-2 or TRBV6-3; 10 bases align to TRBD2. CDR1 and CDR2 from the germline V gene are MNHEY and SVGEGT. The V segment lost 5 bases and the J segment 4 bases; nucleotides outside the gene matches: 5. There are 15 residues in the CDR3. The CDR3, as DNA: TGTGCCAGCAGTGACCTAGCGGGAGTATACAATGAGCAGTTCTTC. Translated, it gives CASSDLAGVYNEQFF.

J is TRBJ1-1 and V is TRBV5-1; D unresolved. The CDR3 runs 14 residues. The germline CDR1 and CDR2 sequences are SGHRS and YFSETQ. V was cut by 1 base and J by 0 bases, with 7 bases left in between. The CDR3 DNA reads as TGCGCCAGCAGCTTGCGGACCATGAACACTGAAGCTTTCTTT. Amino acid sequence: CASSLRTMNTEAFF.